These 21 T cell receptor beta chains were sequenced from one sample in a study of monozygotic twins with inflammatory bowel disease. For each CDR3 protein, TCRdb gives one entry from its re-call of the 5' RACE reads, without DNA. The sample is made up of fewer than 450,000 distinct CDR3 sequences, and the top ten hold roughly 2.6% of it. Sequences were obtained from blood. Every receptor here comes from a human donor with ulcerative colitis or Crohn's disease, or a healthy co-twin of an affected twin (not recorded which).

Here the CDR3 reads CASSYRDYGYTF. The rearrangement joins TRBV6-2 or TRBV6-3 to TRBJ1-2. Germline-derived CDR1 and CDR2 are MNHEY and SVGEGT. The CDR3 length is 12 residues.

The CDR3 here is CASSPPNRGGTEAFF. The rearrangement links TRBV18 to TRBJ1-1; with no DNA, the TCRdb D assignment of TRBD1 cannot be verified. Per germline, CDR1 KGHSH and CDR2 LQKENI. The length of the CDR3 is 15 residues.

The chain carries TRBV6-5 and TRBJ2-7; TCRdb reports TRBD1, a call that lacks DNA to check it against. The CDR3 spans 14 residues. From germline, CDR1 is MNHEY and CDR2 SVGAGI. CDR3: CASSYRDTLSEQYF.

J is TRBJ2-7 and V is TRBV29-1; TCRdb selects TRBD1, and the lack of DNA leaves this call unchecked. Looked up from germline, CDR1 is SQVTM and CDR2 is ANQGSEA. CDR3 size: 12 residues. The CDR3: CSVLQGKYEQYF.

The V gene is TRBV5-1, the J gene TRBJ2-1. Germline CDR1 reads SGHRS; CDR2 reads YFSETQ. The CDR3 runs to 12 residues. The CDR3 here is CASSFRYNEQFF.

The chain carries TRBV19 and TRBJ1-6; TCRdb proposes TRBD1, but this gene call is untestable without DNA. The CDR3 runs to 17 residues. CDR1 is LNHDA and CDR2 is SQIVND in the germline V gene (reference sequence). The CDR3: CASSILQSGPGASPLHF.

V gene TRBV20-1 combines with J gene TRBJ1-4. The CDR3 runs 11 residues. Germline CDR1 and CDR2: DFQATT and SNEGSKA (reference sequence). The CDR3 sequence is CQTVDNEKLFF.

The chain combines TRBV29-1 with TRBJ2-2; TCRdb's D call of TRBD1 is untestable without DNA. This CDR3 has 14 amino acids. Germline V gene lookup returns CDR1 SQVTM and CDR2 ANQGSEA. CDR3 loop: CSVERGDPTGELFF.

The chain joins TRBV5-1 to TRBJ2-2; checking the TCRdb D call of TRBD1 is not possible without DNA. Germline V gives CDR1 SGHRS, CDR2 YFSETQ. This CDR3 has 17 amino acids. CDR3 protein: CASSLAGQGITPGSCFF.

The V and J genes are TRBV6-5 and TRBJ1-2; TCRdb reports TRBD1, a call that lacks DNA to check it against. The CDR3 contains 12 residues. CDR1 and CDR2 (germline): MNHEY, SVGAGI. The CDR3 reads CATHGQGNGHTF.

The V and J genes are TRBV7-2 and TRBJ1-5; TCRdb outputs TRBD1, but without DNA this stays unchecked. The germline gives CDR1 SGHTA, CDR2 FQGNSA. The CDR3 is 16 residues long. The CDR3 reads CASSFRGLDSNQPQHF.

The gene calls are TRBV7-6 and TRBJ1-4; the D gene TCRdb calls, TRBD1, cannot be checked with no DNA. Germline-derived CDR1 and CDR2 are SGHVS and FNYEAQ. The CDR3 sequence is 15 residues long. The CDR3 sequence is CASSHGGAGGEKLFF.

V is TRBV19 and J is TRBJ2-3. The germline gives CDR1 LNHDA, CDR2 SQIVND (reference sequence). This CDR3 has 13 residues. The CDR3 region is CASSLGQPDTQYF. Using reference TRBV19 and TRBJ2-3 for the parts outside the CDR3, the full variable domain is DGGITQSPKYLFRKEGQNVTLSCEQNLNHDAMYWYRQDPGQGLRLIYYSQIVNDFQKGDIAEGYSVSREKKESFPLTVTSAQKNPTAFYLCASSLGQPDTQYFGPGTRLTVL.

The rearrangement joins TRBV5-1 to TRBJ2-3; TCRdb's D call of TRBD1 is untestable without DNA. CDR3 length: 16 residues. CDR1 is SGHRS and CDR2 is YFSETQ in the germline V gene. The CDR3 is CASSLVRSGGADTQYF.

V and J are TRBV6-5 and TRBJ2-7; TCRdb's D call, TRBD2, is unchecked because there is no DNA. Germline CDR1 MNHEY, CDR2 SVGAGI. This CDR3 spans 15 amino acids. Here the CDR3 reads CASSSTSGGQLWRYF.

The rearrangement links TRBV4-3 to TRBJ2-7. There are 13 residues in the CDR3. CDR1 is LGHNA and CDR2 is YSLEER in the germline V gene. CDR3: CASSQLRCYEQYF.

The V call is TRBV30, the J call TRBJ1-2. CDR3 size: 14 residues. CDR1 and CDR2 from the germline V gene are GTSNPN and SVGIG (reference sequence). CDR3: CAWSGGGDSYGYTF.

The chain recombines TRBV7-9 with TRBJ2-5; TCRdb indicates TRBD2, and absent DNA this call remains unverified. The CDR3 runs to 17 residues. Germline V lookup: CDR1 SEHNR, CDR2 FQNEAQ (reference sequence). CDR3 sequence reads: CASSFGHLGRDQETQYF.

The chain combines TRBV29-1 with TRBJ2-3; the D call of TRBD1 rests on TCRdb alone, since no DNA is present to check it. The germline V gene encodes CDR1 SQVTM and CDR2 ANQGSEA. The CDR3 has 16 residues. CDR3 in amino acids: CSAKITEGFGADTQYF.

The V and J genes are TRBV7-6 and TRBJ2-6; the D call of TRBD1 rests on TCRdb alone, since no DNA is present to check it. Germline V gene data show CDR1 as SGHVS and CDR2 as FNYEAQ. The CDR3 consists of 18 residues. This CDR3 reads CASSSQGTLRSGANVLTF.

CDR3 in amino acids: CASSLGTVAGSGANVLTF. The chain couples TRBV28 to TRBJ2-6; TCRdb gives TRBD1 as the D gene, but with no DNA this cannot be confirmed. Germline V gene sequence: CDR1 MDHEN, CDR2 SYDVKM. The CDR3 covers 18 residues.